This paragraph covers one TCR beta chain sequence. The sample is drawn from a study of blood T cell repertoires in COVID-19. Study overall: The study drew acute and convalescent COVID-19 samples from the United States, Italy and Spain. T cells, B-cell-depleted T cells, or PBMCs provided the cDNA or gDNA that served as material.

In the original workflow: How many nucleated cells were present was estimated from reference gene primer amplification. Clones were sequenced by immunoSEQ multiplex PCR, and TCRdb holds only the in-frame ones, with some missing. V and J calls and clone size follow that table, whereas D and trimming were derived from the DNA. The sample has roughly 17,000 clones; approximately 84% are singletons. CDR1 DFQATT and CDR2 SNEGSKA come from the germline V gene (reference sequence). The ends lost 3 bases at V and 0 bases at J; junction bases unmatched: 7. The CDR3 consists of 15 residues. The chain joins TRBV20-1 to TRBJ2-7, with TRBD2 identical over 8 bases. The source of this sequence is a human donor with active COVID-19. The donor label of this sample is uncertain. Sequenced input: peripheral blood. CDR3 amino acids: CSASRTSGFSYEQYF. In nucleotides, the CDR3 is TGCAGTGCTAGTAGAACTAGCGGATTCTCCTACGAGCAGTACTTC.